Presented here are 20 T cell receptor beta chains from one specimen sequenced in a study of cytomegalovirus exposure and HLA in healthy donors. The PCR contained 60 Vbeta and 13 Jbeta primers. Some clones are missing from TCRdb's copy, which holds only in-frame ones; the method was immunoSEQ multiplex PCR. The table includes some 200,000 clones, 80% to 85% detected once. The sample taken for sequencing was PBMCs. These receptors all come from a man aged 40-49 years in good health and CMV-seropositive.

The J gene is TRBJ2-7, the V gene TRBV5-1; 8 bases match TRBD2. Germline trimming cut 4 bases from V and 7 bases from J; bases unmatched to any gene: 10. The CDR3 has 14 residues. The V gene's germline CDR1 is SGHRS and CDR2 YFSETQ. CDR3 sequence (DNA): TGCGCCAGCAGCCTGCGGACTAGCTCTGAGGAGCAGTACTTC. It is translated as CASSLRTSSEEQYF.

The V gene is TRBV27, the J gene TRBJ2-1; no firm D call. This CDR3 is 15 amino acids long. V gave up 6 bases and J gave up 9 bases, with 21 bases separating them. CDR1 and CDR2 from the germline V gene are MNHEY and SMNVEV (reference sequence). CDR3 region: CASRTIIPLESEQFF. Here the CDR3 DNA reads TGTGCCAGCAGAACGATTATACCCCTCGAGAGTGAGCAGTTCTTC.

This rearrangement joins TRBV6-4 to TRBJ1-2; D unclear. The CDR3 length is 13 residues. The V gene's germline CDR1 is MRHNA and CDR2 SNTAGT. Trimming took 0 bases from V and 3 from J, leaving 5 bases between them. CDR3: CASSDSPDYGYTF. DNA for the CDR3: TGTGCCAGCAGTGACTCGCCGGACTATGGCTACACCTTC.

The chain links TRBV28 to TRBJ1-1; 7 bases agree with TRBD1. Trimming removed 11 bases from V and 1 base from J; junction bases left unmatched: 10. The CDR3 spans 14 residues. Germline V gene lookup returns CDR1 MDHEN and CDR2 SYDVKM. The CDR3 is CAGYSQGQNTEAFF. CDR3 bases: TGTGCCGGCTACTCACAGGGGCAGAACACTGAAGCTTTCTTT.

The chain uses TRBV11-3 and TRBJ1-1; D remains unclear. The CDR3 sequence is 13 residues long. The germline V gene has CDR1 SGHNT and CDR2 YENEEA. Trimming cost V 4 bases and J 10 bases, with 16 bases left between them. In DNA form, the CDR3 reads TGTGCCAGCAGCTCCATGGTCATTTCCGGAGCTTTCTTT. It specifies CASSSMVISGAFF. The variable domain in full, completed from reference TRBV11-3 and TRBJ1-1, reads EAGVVQSPRYKIIEKKQPVAFWCNPISGHNTLYWYLQNLGQGPELLIRYENEEAVDDSQLPKDRFSAERLKGVDSTLKIQPAELGDSAVYLCASSSMVISGAFFGQGTRLTVV.

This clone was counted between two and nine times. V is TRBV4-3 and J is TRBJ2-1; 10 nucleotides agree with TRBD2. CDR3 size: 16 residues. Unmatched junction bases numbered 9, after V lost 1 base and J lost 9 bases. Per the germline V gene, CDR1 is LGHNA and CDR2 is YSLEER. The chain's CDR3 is CASSQVYPSGGIEQFF. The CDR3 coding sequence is TGCGCCAGCAGCCAAGTTTACCCTAGCGGGGGAATTGAGCAGTTCTTC.

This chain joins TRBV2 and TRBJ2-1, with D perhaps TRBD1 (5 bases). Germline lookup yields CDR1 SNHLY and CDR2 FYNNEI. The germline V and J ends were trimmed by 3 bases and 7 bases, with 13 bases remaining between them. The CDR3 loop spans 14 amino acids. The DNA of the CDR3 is TGTGCCAGCAGTGATCCCCAGGGCGAGAATGAGCAGTTCTTC. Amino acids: CASSDPQGENEQFF.

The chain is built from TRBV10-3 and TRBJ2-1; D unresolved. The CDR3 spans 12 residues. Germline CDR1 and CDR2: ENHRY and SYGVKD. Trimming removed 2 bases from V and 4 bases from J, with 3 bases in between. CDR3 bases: TGTGCCATCAGTGAGGTATACAATGAGCAGTTCTTC. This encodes CAISEVYNEQFF.

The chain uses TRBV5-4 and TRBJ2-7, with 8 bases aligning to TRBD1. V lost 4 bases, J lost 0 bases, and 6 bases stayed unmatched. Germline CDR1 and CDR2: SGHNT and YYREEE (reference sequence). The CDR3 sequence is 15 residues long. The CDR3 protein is CASSPRQGSSYEQYF. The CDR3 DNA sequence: TGTGCCAGCAGCCCGAGACAGGGGAGCTCCTACGAGCAGTACTTC. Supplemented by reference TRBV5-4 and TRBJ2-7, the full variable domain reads ETGVTQSPTHLIKTRGQQVTLRCSSQSGHNTVSWYQQALGQGPQFIFQYYREEENGRGNFPPRFSGLQFPNYSSELNVNALELDDSALYLCASSPRQGSSYEQYFGPGTRLTVT.

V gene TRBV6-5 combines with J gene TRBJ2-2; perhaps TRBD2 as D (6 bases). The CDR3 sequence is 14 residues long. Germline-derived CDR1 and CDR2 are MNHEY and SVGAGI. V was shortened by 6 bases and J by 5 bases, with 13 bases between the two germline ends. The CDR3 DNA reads TGTGCCAGCAGGTCAGACGGGGGTACCGGGGAGCTGTTTTTT. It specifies CASRSDGGTGELFF.

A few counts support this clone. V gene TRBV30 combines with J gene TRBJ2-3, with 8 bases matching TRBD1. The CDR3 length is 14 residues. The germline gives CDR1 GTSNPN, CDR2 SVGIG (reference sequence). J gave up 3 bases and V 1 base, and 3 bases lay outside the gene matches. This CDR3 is CAWSGTGWTDTQYF. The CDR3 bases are TGTGCCTGGAGTGGGACAGGGTGGACAGATACGCAGTATTTT.

Written as DNA, the CDR3 is TGTGCCAGCAGCTTAGCACAGGGGAGGAACATTCAGTACTTC. Residues: CASSLAQGRNIQYF. This chain uses TRBV7-2 with TRBJ2-4; tentative D call: TRBD1 (7 bases). This CDR3 has 14 amino acids. The V and J ends lost 0 bases and 7 bases respectively, with 10 bases between them. Germline loops: CDR1 SGHTA, CDR2 FQGNSA.

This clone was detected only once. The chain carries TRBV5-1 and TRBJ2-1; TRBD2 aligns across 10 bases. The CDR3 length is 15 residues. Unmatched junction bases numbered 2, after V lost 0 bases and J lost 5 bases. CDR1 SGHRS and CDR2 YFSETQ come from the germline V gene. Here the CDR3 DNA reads TGCGCCAGCAGCTTGGGGCTAGCGGGGGACAATGAGCAGTTCTTC. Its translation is CASSLGLAGDNEQFF.

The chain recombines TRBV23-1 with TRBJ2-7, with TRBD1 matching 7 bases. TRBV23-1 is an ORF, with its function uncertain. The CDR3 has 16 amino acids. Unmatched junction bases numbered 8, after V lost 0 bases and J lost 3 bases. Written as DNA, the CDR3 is TGCGCCAGCAGTCAATCAGGTTTAAACAGGGGCTACGAGCAGTACTTC. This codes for CASSQSGLNRGYEQYF.

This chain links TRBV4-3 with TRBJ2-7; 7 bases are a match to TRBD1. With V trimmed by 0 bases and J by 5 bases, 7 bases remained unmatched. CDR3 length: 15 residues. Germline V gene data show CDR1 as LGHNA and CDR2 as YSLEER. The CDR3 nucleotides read TGCGCCAGCAGCCAAGATCTAGGGGGCAGGGACGAGCAGTACTTC. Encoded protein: CASSQDLGGRDEQYF.

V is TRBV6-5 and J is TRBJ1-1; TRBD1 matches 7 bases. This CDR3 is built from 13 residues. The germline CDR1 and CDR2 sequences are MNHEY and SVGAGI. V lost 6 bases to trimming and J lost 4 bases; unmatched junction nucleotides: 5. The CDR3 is CASRTTGVTEAFF. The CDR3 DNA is TGTGCCAGCAGGACCACAGGGGTCACTGAAGCTTTCTTT.

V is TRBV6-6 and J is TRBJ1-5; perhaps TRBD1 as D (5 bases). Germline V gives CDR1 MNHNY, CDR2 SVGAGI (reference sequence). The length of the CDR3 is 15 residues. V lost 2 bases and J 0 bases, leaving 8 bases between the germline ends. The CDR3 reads CASSYQGDSNQPQHF. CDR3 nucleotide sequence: TGTGCCAGCAGTTACCAAGGGGATAGCAATCAGCCCCAGCATTTT.

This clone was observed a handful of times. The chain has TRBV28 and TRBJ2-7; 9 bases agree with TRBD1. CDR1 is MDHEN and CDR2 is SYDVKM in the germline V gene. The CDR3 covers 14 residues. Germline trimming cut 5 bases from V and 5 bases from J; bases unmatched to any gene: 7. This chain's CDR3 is CASSPGTGSHEQYF. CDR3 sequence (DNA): TGTGCCAGCAGTCCTGGGACAGGGTCCCACGAGCAGTACTTC.

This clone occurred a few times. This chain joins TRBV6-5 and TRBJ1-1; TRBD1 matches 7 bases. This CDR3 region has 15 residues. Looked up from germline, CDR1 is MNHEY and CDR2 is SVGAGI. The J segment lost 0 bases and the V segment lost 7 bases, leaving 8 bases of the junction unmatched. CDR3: CASTLTGSVNTEAFF. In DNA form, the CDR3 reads TGTGCCAGCACCCTGACAGGGTCCGTGAACACTGAAGCTTTCTTT.

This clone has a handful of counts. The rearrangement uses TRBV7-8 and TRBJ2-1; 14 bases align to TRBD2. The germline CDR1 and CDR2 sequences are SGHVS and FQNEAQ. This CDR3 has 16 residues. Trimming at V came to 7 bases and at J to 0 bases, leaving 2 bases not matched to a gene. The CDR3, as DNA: TGTGCCAGCACCGGGACTAGCGGGAGCTCCTACAATGAGCAGTTCTTC. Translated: CASTGTSGSSYNEQFF.